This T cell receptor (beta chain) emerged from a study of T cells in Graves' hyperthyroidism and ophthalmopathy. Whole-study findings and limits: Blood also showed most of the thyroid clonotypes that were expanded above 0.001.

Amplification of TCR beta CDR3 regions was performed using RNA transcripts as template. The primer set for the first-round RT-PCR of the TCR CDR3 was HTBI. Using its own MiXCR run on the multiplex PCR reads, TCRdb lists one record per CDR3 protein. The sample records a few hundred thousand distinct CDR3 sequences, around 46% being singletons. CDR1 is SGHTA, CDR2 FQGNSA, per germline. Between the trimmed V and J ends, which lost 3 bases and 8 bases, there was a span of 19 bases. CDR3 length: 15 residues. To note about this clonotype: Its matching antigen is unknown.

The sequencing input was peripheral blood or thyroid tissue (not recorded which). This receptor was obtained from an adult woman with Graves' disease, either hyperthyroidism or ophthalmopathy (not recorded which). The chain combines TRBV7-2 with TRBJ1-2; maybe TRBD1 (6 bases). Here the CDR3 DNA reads TGTGCCAGCAGCTTCAAAACCGGGACGGGGGGCGGCTACACCTTC. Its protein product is CASSFKTGTGGGYTF. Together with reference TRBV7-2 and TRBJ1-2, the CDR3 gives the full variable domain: GAGVSQSPSNKVTEKGKDVELRCDPISGHTALYWYRQSLGQGLEFLIYFQGNSAPDKSGLPSDRFSAERTGGSVSTLTIQRTQQEDSAVYLCASSFKTGTGGGYTFGSGTRLTVV.